This T cell receptor beta chain was obtained from a study of neurological immune-mediated disorders. This clonotype has ten or more counts. Over 160 million TCR-beta sequences (from 15-18 subjects) were yielded by each sequencing run. TCRdb re-derived calls from the 5' RACE reads in MiXCR, one entry per CDR3 protein. The table records about 74,000 distinct CDR3 sequences, around 5% of them present only once. PBMCs numbering 2 million and stored at -80 C yielded the unsorted libraries. Germline V lookup: CDR1 SGHKS, CDR2 YYEKEE (reference sequence). This CDR3 comprises 17 residues. Between the trimmed V and J ends, which lost 3 bases and 6 bases, there was a span of 24 bases.

Sequenced material: PBMCs. This clonotype was obtained from a man aged 18 to 29 with multiple sclerosis. J is TRBJ2-5 and V is TRBV5-5; tentative D call: TRBD2 (6 bases). CDR3 nucleotide sequence: TGTGCCAGCAGCTCAGGAGGGTGGGACTTGGAGGCGAAGACCCAGTACTTC. Its protein product is CASSSGGWDLEAKTQYF.